Described below is a single T cell receptor (beta chain) sequence and its context. The record originates from a study of Ad26.COV2.S vaccination and SARS-CoV-2 variants. Study-level background: Intramuscular Ad26.COV2.S at 5x10^10 or 1x10^11 viral particles.

Treatment indicated: some 19 received Ad26.COV2.S at low or high dose, single or two shots; roughly five received placebo; per-sample allocation not given. The study sampled participants on day 63 after the first vaccine or placebo injection. Recruitment in Boston yielded a donor of adult age, 18-55 years. Measured with immunoSEQ multiplex PCR; TCRdb has only the in-frame clones, and not every one. The repertoire has roughly 300,000 clones, 80% to 90% of them found once; the top ten carry approximately 11%. Germline assignment: CDR1 LNHDA and CDR2 SQIVND (reference sequence). The CDR3 runs 15 residues. J lost 4 bases, V lost 2 bases, and 3 bases had no gene match.

The chain carries TRBV19 and TRBJ2-3; 10 bases line up with TRBD2. This receptor was obtained from a person between 18 and 60 years old who received the Ad26.COV2.S COVID-19 vaccine or a placebo. The source was peripheral blood, collected in a trial of Ad26.COV2.S vaccine versus placebo. The CDR3 bases are TGTGCCAGTAGTATAAGCGGGAGGGCCTCAGATACGCAGTATTTT. Protein sequence: CASSISGRASDTQYF. Based on the CDR3 plus reference TRBV19 and TRBJ2-3, the full variable domain is DGGITQSPKYLFRKEGQNVTLSCEQNLNHDAMYWYRQDPGQGLRLIYYSQIVNDFQKGDIAEGYSVSREKKESFPLTVTSAQKNPTAFYLCASSISGRASDTQYFGPGTRLTVL.